These 18 T cell receptor beta chains were all obtained from the same sample, sequenced in a study of cytomegalovirus exposure and HLA in healthy donors. PCR primers comprised 60 Vbeta and 13 Jbeta primers. Sequencing was performed with immunoSEQ multiplex PCR; in TCRdb, only in-frame clones are kept and a portion is missing. The table lists about 140,000 clones, around 80% of them singletons. What was sequenced was PBMCs. The receptors stem from a woman aged 40 to 50 in good health and CMV-seronegative.

The J gene is TRBJ2-7, the V gene TRBV5-1; D is undetermined. The CDR3 runs 14 residues. Looked up from germline, CDR1 is SGHRS and CDR2 is YFSETQ. V was trimmed by 0 bases and J by 0 bases, leaving 7 bases between them. Written as DNA, the CDR3 is TGCGCCAGCAGCTTGGGCACAGACTCCTACGAGCAGTACTTC. Encoded protein: CASSLGTDSYEQYF. Combining the CDR3 with reference TRBV5-1 and TRBJ2-7 gives the whole variable domain KAGVTQTPRYLIKTRGQQVTLSCSPISGHRSVSWYQQTPGQGLQFLFEYFSETQRNKGNFPGRFSGRQFSNSRSEMNVSTLELGDSALYLCASSLGTDSYEQYFGPGTRLTVT.

V usage is TRBV4-3 and J usage is TRBJ1-4; D is perhaps TRBD1 (6 bases). V lost 0 bases, J lost 0 bases, and 17 bases lay in between. The CDR3 is 19 amino acids. Germline V gene data show CDR1 as LGHNA and CDR2 as YSLEER. CDR3 sequence: CASSQETTGQITTNEKLFF. The CDR3 DNA reads as TGCGCCAGCAGCCAAGAAACTACGGGACAAATTACAACTAATGAAAAACTGTTTTTT.

V is TRBV2 and J is TRBJ2-1; 11 nucleotides align to TRBD2. Per the germline V gene, CDR1 is SNHLY and CDR2 is FYNNEI. J gave up 13 bases and V 3 bases, and 8 bases lay outside the gene matches. This CDR3 is built from 14 residues. CDR3 bases: TGTGCCAGCAGTGATGCACTAGCGGGGGAGGGACAGTTCTTC. Protein: CASSDALAGEGQFF.

The V call is TRBV7-8, the J call TRBJ1-4, with D tentatively TRBD1 (5 bases). Between the trimmed V and J ends, which lost 4 bases and 8 bases, there was a span of 8 bases. Germline V gene sequence: CDR1 SGHVS, CDR2 FQNEAQ. There are 12 residues in the CDR3. The CDR3: CASSSQGEKLFF. The CDR3 DNA reads as TGTGCCAGCAGCTCTCAGGGCGAAAAACTGTTTTTT.

The V call is TRBV6-6, the J call TRBJ1-4; TRBD1 agrees at 8 bases. The length of the CDR3 is 14 residues. Germline V gene sequence: CDR1 MNHNY, CDR2 SVGAGI (reference sequence). V lost 8 bases to trimming and J lost 8 bases; unmatched junction nucleotides: 10. The CDR3 loop reads CASVRSRGQEKLFF. As DNA, the CDR3 is TGTGCCAGCGTACGGAGCAGGGGGCAGGAAAAACTGTTTTTT.

The chain carries TRBV19 and TRBJ2-6; the match to TRBD1 covers 8 bases. V was pared by 3 bases and J by 2 bases, with 6 bases of the junction left unmatched. The CDR3 has 17 residues. Looked up from germline, CDR1 is LNHDA and CDR2 is SQIVND (reference sequence). CDR3 amino acids: CASSIGQGATGANVLTF. Here the CDR3 DNA reads TGTGCCAGTAGTATTGGCCAGGGGGCCACTGGGGCCAACGTCCTGACTTTC.

The sample holds a few counts of this clone. The chain joins TRBV4-3 to TRBJ2-7, with TRBD1 identical over 8 bases. The germline V gene has CDR1 LGHNA and CDR2 YSLEER. V trimming: 4 bases; J trimming: 4 bases; junction bases outside the gene matches: 9. The CDR3 is 15 amino acids. The CDR3 DNA reads as TGCGCCAGCAGCCCTTCCGAGGGACAGGTGTACGAGCAGTACTTC. It codes for CASSPSEGQVYEQYF.

V gene TRBV7-9 combines with J gene TRBJ1-5; 7 bases fit TRBD1. Trimming took 5 bases from V and 6 from J; bases not matched to a gene: 10. The CDR3 contains 15 residues. In germline, CDR1 is SEHNR, CDR2 FQNEAQ (reference sequence). The CDR3 reads CASSLRGTEGQPQHF. For the CDR3, the DNA is TGTGCCAGCAGCCTCCGTGGGACAGAGGGTCAGCCCCAGCATTTT.

The rearrangement links TRBV7-2 to TRBJ2-7, with 7 nucleotides matching TRBD1. Germline lookup yields CDR1 SGHTA and CDR2 FQGNSA. The CDR3 has 13 amino acids. The V segment lost 6 bases and the J segment 4 bases; nucleotides outside the gene matches: 6. In DNA form, the CDR3 reads TGTGCCAGCAGTCGACAGGGCCCTTACGAGCAGTACTTC. It encodes CASSRQGPYEQYF.

The chain has TRBV28 and TRBJ1-6; 9 bases match TRBD1. V trimming: 7 bases; J trimming: 10 bases; junction bases outside the gene matches: 8. CDR3 length: 14 residues. Germline V CDR1 and CDR2: MDHEN, SYDVKM. The CDR3 coding sequence is TGTGCCAGCACCCAGGGGGACAGGGCCTCACCCCTCCACTTT. Residues: CASTQGDRASPLHF.

The rearrangement joins TRBV18 to TRBJ2-3, with a possible D match to TRBD2 (5 bases). This CDR3 comprises 15 residues. Germline-derived CDR1 and CDR2 are KGHSH and LQKENI. V was cut by 5 bases and J by 3 bases, with 15 bases left in between. In DNA form, the CDR3 reads TGTGCCAGCTCAGATCACGGCGGCGGGACAGATACGCAGTATTTT. Translating it yields CASSDHGGGTDTQYF.

This clone was seen a few times. V is TRBV28 and J is TRBJ1-4; possibly TRBD1 for D (6 bases). The CDR3 covers 15 residues. CDR1 is MDHEN and CDR2 is SYDVKM in the germline V gene. Between the trimmed V and J ends, which lost 5 bases and 5 bases, there was a span of 15 bases. CDR3 DNA: TGTGCCAGCAGTCACAGGGTTTTAGTAAATGAAAAACTGTTTTTT. Translation gives CASSHRVLVNEKLFF. Looking up the rest from reference TRBV28 and TRBJ1-4 gives the full variable domain: DVKVTQSSRYLVKRTGEKVFLECVQDMDHENMFWYRQDPGLGLRLIYFSYDVKMKEKGDIPEGYSVSREKKERFSLILESASTNQTSMYLCASSHRVLVNEKLFFGSGTQLSVL.

About this clone: One junction end disagrees with the germline gene, perhaps due to a read error. The genes are TRBV7-9 and TRBJ1-1; D unclear. Germline V lookup: CDR1 SEHNR, CDR2 FQNEAQ (reference sequence). The CDR3 sequence is 12 residues long. The DNA for the CDR3 is TGTTCCAGCAGCTTAGCTAGGAGAGAAGCTTTCTTT. It is translated as CSSSLARREAFF.

The chain is built from TRBV7-9 and TRBJ1-1; 9 nucleotides line up with TRBD1. Germline V gene lookup returns CDR1 SEHNR and CDR2 FQNEAQ (reference sequence). V lost 4 bases and J lost 5; bases outside the gene matches: 8. The CDR3 consists of 15 residues. The CDR3 region is CASSSHRDRATEAFF. The DNA for the CDR3 is TGTGCCAGCAGCTCCCATCGGGACAGGGCGACTGAAGCTTTCTTT. The full variable domain, rest sourced from reference TRBV7-9 and TRBJ1-1, is DTGVSQNPRHKITKRGQNVTFRCDPISEHNRLYWYRQTLGQGPEFLTYFQNEAQLEKSRLLSDRFSAERPKGSFSTLEIQRTEQGDSAMYLCASSSHRDRATEAFFGQGTRLTVV.

This rearrangement joins TRBV20-1 to TRBJ2-7; D gene uncertain. Germline-derived CDR1 and CDR2 are DFQATT and SNEGSKA (reference sequence). V lost 6 bases and J 3 bases, leaving 6 bases between the germline ends. This CDR3 spans 10 amino acids. The CDR3: CSAPRYEQYF. The CDR3 DNA reads as TGCAGTGCCCCCCGCTACGAGCAGTACTTC.

For the CDR3, the DNA is TGTGCCAGCAGTCCCATTCATTGGCGGGGGATCTACGAGCAGTACTTC. It encodes CASSPIHWRGIYEQYF. The chain is built from TRBV28 and TRBJ2-7; 7 bases match TRBD2. The CDR3 consists of 16 residues. V lost 5 bases to trimming and J lost 3 bases; unmatched junction nucleotides: 13. CDR1 and CDR2 (germline): MDHEN, SYDVKM.

A few counts support this clone. The V gene is TRBV7-9, the J gene TRBJ1-3; D not resolved. V was shortened by 5 bases and J by 3 bases, with 17 bases between the two germline ends. This CDR3 has 16 residues. The germline gives CDR1 SEHNR, CDR2 FQNEAQ (reference sequence). The chain's CDR3 is CASSPVPTQIGNTIYF. CDR3 in DNA: TGTGCCAGCAGCCCAGTTCCGACACAAATTGGAAACACCATATATTTT.

V usage is TRBV10-3 and J usage is TRBJ1-1, with TRBD1 identical over 8 bases. This CDR3 has 14 amino acids. The V gene's germline CDR1 is ENHRY and CDR2 SYGVKD. Trimming removed 4 bases from V and 4 bases from J; junction bases left unmatched: 5. In DNA form, the CDR3 reads TGTGCCATCAGTGTACAGGGGGGGGGCACTGAAGCTTTCTTT. The encoded protein is CAISVQGGGTEAFF.